Following are 23 T cell receptor beta chains from one sample sequenced in a study of cytomegalovirus exposure and HLA in healthy donors. The PCR made use of 60 Vbeta and 13 Jbeta primers. Clones were read by immunoSEQ multiplex PCR, and TCRdb kept only the in-frame ones, dropping some. The data hold about 160,000 clones, with roughly 80% observed a single time. The sample was PBMCs. The source of these receptors is a male donor in good health and CMV-seropositive.

The rearrangement joins TRBV6-1 to TRBJ1-1; 10 bases match TRBD1. CDR3 length: 17 residues. The ends lost 3 bases at V and 0 bases at J; junction bases unmatched: 7. Germline V gene data show CDR1 as MNHNS and CDR2 as SASEGT. CDR3 DNA sequence: TGTGCCAGCAGTGACCGGGACAGGGGAGGAATGAACACTGAAGCTTTCTTT. Translated, it gives CASSDRDRGGMNTEAFF.

The gene calls are TRBV2 and TRBJ2-3; D perhaps matches TRBD2 (5 bases). Germline lookup yields CDR1 SNHLY and CDR2 FYNNEI. The CDR3 extends over 12 amino acids. The V end lost 5 bases, the J end lost 7 bases, and 10 bases lay between the germline ends. CDR3 in DNA: TGTGCCAGCAGTATTAGCGAAAATACGCAGTATTTT. Its protein product is CASSISENTQYF.

A single count supports this clone. This sample includes further DNA sequences coding for the same CDR3. The chain links TRBV30 to TRBJ2-5, with TRBD2 matching over 9 bases. CDR3 length: 13 residues. Unmatched junction bases numbered 0, after V lost 0 bases and J lost 4 bases. Per germline, CDR1 GTSNPN and CDR2 SVGIG (reference sequence). CDR3 in amino acids: CAWSVAGGETQYF. CDR3 in DNA: TGTGCCTGGAGTGTAGCGGGGGGAGAGACCCAGTACTTC. Full variable domain (outside the CDR3, taken from reference TRBV30 and TRBJ2-5): SQTIHQWPATLVQPVGSPLSLECTVEGTSNPNLYWYRQAAGRGLQLLFYSVGIGQISSEVPQNLSASRPQDRQFILSSKKLLLSDSGFYLCAWSVAGGETQYFGPGTRLLVL.

The chain is built from TRBV9 and TRBJ1-2, with D perhaps TRBD1 (5 bases). The V end was cut by 4 bases, the J end by 8 bases, with 24 bases between. Germline CDR1 reads SGDLS; CDR2 reads YYNGEE. This CDR3 is built from 16 residues. CDR3 sequence reads: CASSRADPGGGGGYTF. CDR3 nucleotides: TGTGCCAGCAGCCGAGCGGACCCGGGGGGAGGTGGCGGCTACACCTTC.

The rearrangement joins TRBV28 to TRBJ2-3; TRBD2 is a possible D gene (6 bases). The V gene lost 4 bases and the J gene lost 1 base, with 15 bases spanning the gap. Germline values: CDR1 MDHEN, CDR2 SYDVKM. The CDR3 is 16 residues long. Here the CDR3 reads CASSSSSEEGTDTQYF. CDR3 nucleotide sequence: TGTGCCAGCAGTTCTTCTAGCGAGGAAGGCACAGATACGCAGTATTTT.

The chain joins TRBV5-6 to TRBJ2-7; D possibly corresponds to TRBD2 (6 bases). V lost 3 bases and J 7 bases, leaving 8 bases between the germline ends. Germline V lookup: CDR1 SGHDT, CDR2 YYEEEE. The CDR3 spans 11 residues. The chain's CDR3 is CASSSEGEQYF. DNA for the CDR3: TGTGCCAGCAGCTCGGAGGGGGAGCAGTACTTC.

Only a few counts were recorded for this clone. V usage is TRBV11-3 and J usage is TRBJ1-1, with D possibly being TRBD1 (5 bases). Trimming took off 5 bases at V and 6 bases at J, with 16 bases between the two ends. CDR3 size: 14 residues. Per germline, CDR1 SGHNT and CDR2 YENEEA. The DNA of the CDR3 is TGTGCCAGCAGCCCGGGGGGAGACTTGGCTGAAGCTTTCTTT. Its protein is CASSPGGDLAEAFF.

The V gene is TRBV6-6, the J gene TRBJ1-5; the match to TRBD1 covers 7 bases. This CDR3 is 13 amino acids long. Germline values: CDR1 MNHNY, CDR2 SVGAGI (reference sequence). After removal of 2 bases from V and 15 bases from J, the junction contained 10 bases not matched to a gene. The CDR3 sequence is CASSYRGPQGRHF. In DNA form, the CDR3 reads TGTGCCAGCAGTTACAGGGGGCCTCAGGGTCGGCATTTT.

This rearrangement joins TRBV18 to TRBJ2-7; possibly TRBD1 for D (5 bases). Germline-derived CDR1 and CDR2 are KGHSH and LQKENI. The CDR3 consists of 13 residues. Trimming took off 2 bases at V and 3 bases at J, with 8 bases between the two ends. The chain's CDR3 is CASSPKQGYEQYF. As DNA, the CDR3 is TGTGCCAGCTCACCAAAGCAGGGCTACGAGCAGTACTTC.

The genes are TRBV30 and TRBJ2-4, with TRBD1 matching over 8 bases. Germline assignment: CDR1 GTSNPN and CDR2 SVGIG (reference sequence). The V gene end was trimmed by 5 bases and the J gene end by 0 bases; junction bases not matched to a gene: 3. The CDR3 spans 14 residues. This CDR3 is CAWDRGSAKNIQYF. The CDR3 coding sequence is TGTGCCTGGGACAGGGGATCAGCCAAAAACATTCAGTACTTC.

In this sample, this clone turned up a few times. V usage is TRBV11-2 and J usage is TRBJ1-1; 9 bases agree with TRBD1. Per the germline V gene, CDR1 is SGHAT and CDR2 is FQNNGV. This CDR3 contains 15 residues. Germline trimming cut 6 bases from V and 12 bases from J; bases unmatched to any gene: 17. CDR3 amino acids: CASRLPGVPGQGPFF. The CDR3 bases are TGTGCCAGCAGACTCCCGGGCGTCCCGGGACAGGGTCCTTTCTTT.

The chain carries TRBV7-2 and TRBJ2-7; 9 bases line up with TRBD1. Germline-derived CDR1 and CDR2 are SGHTA and FQGNSA. This CDR3 is built from 15 residues. J gave up 2 bases and V 5 bases, and 7 bases lay outside the gene matches. Here the CDR3 reads CASSAGQGIPYEQYF. In DNA, the CDR3 is TGTGCCAGCAGCGCCGGACAGGGGATACCCTACGAGCAGTACTTC.

This chain uses TRBV30 with TRBJ2-5; D remains unclear. V was trimmed by 3 bases and J by 0 bases, leaving 5 bases between them. The V gene's germline CDR1 is GTSNPN and CDR2 SVGIG (reference sequence). The CDR3 is made up of 12 amino acids. CDR3 loop: CAWRAYQETQYF. CDR3 sequence (DNA): TGTGCCTGGAGAGCGTACCAAGAGACCCAGTACTTC.

The chain joins TRBV9 to TRBJ2-7; 7 bases align to TRBD2. After removal of 5 bases from V and 3 bases from J, the junction contained 5 bases not matched to a gene. CDR1 and CDR2 from the germline V gene are SGDLS and YYNGEE. This CDR3 region has 13 residues. CDR3 in amino acids: CASRPAGSYEQYF. The DNA for the CDR3 is TGTGCCAGCAGACCAGCGGGGAGCTACGAGCAGTACTTC.

The chain joins TRBV13 to TRBJ2-1; 8 bases match TRBD1. Trimming at V came to 1 base and at J to 2 bases, leaving 1 base not matched to a gene. The CDR3 covers 15 residues. CDR1 is PRHDT and CDR2 is FYEKMQ in the germline V gene (reference sequence). As DNA, the CDR3 is TGTGCCAGCAGCTTAGCAGGGGGCGCCTACAATGAGCAGTTCTTC. As protein: CASSLAGGAYNEQFF.

With regard to this clone: A junction boundary mismatches the germline segment, possibly from a read error. CDR3 amino acids: CASSWTSAKNSQYF. The CDR3, as DNA: TGTGCCAGCAGTTGGACATCAGCCAAAAACAGTCAGTACTTC. The chain is built from TRBV5-6 and TRBJ2-4, with D perhaps TRBD1 (5 bases). CDR3 length: 14 residues. Germline CDR1 SGHDT, CDR2 YYEEEE.

The rearrangement joins TRBV6-1 to TRBJ2-5; the match to TRBD1 covers 9 bases. CDR1 is MNHNS and CDR2 is SASEGT in the germline V gene. V lost 6 bases to trimming and J lost 5 bases; unmatched junction nucleotides: 4. The CDR3 extends over 13 amino acids. Here the CDR3 DNA reads TGTGCCAGCAGAGGACAGGGGCGGGAGACCCAGTACTTC. Protein product: CASRGQGRETQYF.

This clone was seen more than once but under ten times. This rearrangement joins TRBV9 to TRBJ1-6; the D is unclear. Trimming left V 0 bases short and J 6 bases short, with 13 bases between. This CDR3 contains 16 residues. Germline CDR1 reads SGDLS; CDR2 reads YYNGEE. CDR3 residues: CASSVGGMGFNSPLHF. The CDR3 DNA reads TGTGCCAGCAGCGTAGGAGGGATGGGTTTTAATTCACCCCTCCACTTT. Based on the CDR3 plus reference TRBV9 and TRBJ1-6, the full variable domain is DSGVTQTPKHLITATGQRVTLRCSPRSGDLSVYWYQQSLDQGLQFLIQYYNGEERAKGNILERFSAQQFPDLHSELNLSSLELGDSALYFCASSVGGMGFNSPLHFGNGTRLTVT.

This chain uses TRBV18 with TRBJ1-1; no clear D. V was trimmed by 3 bases and J by 3 bases, leaving 11 bases between them. From germline, CDR1 is KGHSH and CDR2 LQKENI. There are 14 residues in the CDR3. CDR3 in amino acids: CASSPPNTDTEAFF. The CDR3 nucleotides are TGTGCCAGCTCACCCCCGAACACCGACACTGAAGCTTTCTTT.

This chain's CDR3 is CAWSVGGEGTQYF. CDR3 DNA: TGTGCCTGGAGTGTAGGCGGGGAGGGGACCCAGTACTTC. This chain links TRBV30 with TRBJ2-5, with TRBD2 identical over 7 bases. V shed 0 bases, J shed 7 bases, and the junction held 5 bases outside the gene matches. Germline V gene sequence: CDR1 GTSNPN, CDR2 SVGIG (reference sequence). The CDR3 runs to 13 residues.

This clone has a single count. V usage is TRBV9 and J usage is TRBJ2-1, with 9 bases fitting TRBD2. This CDR3 is 15 amino acids long. The germline V gene encodes CDR1 SGDLS and CDR2 YYNGEE. V was pared by 4 bases and J by 5 bases, with 7 bases of the junction left unmatched. The CDR3 loop is CASSPGGGADNEQFF. The CDR3 region has the DNA TGTGCCAGCAGCCCGGGCGGGGGGGCCGACAATGAGCAGTTCTTC.

This chain links TRBV7-2 with TRBJ2-5, with D possibly TRBD2 on 5 matching bases. Looked up from germline, CDR1 is SGHTA and CDR2 is FQGNSA. V was clipped by 2 bases and J by 2 bases, with 9 bases between them. The CDR3 sequence is 14 residues long. CDR3 in DNA: TGTGCCAGCAGCTTAACCGGAGGTCAAGAGACCCAGTACTTC. Translation: CASSLTGGQETQYF.

V gene TRBV19 combines with J gene TRBJ1-5; D is undetermined. Trimming removed 5 bases at V and 4 bases at J, with 9 bases between. CDR3 length: 13 amino acids. Germline-derived CDR1 and CDR2 are LNHDA and SQIVND (reference sequence). CDR3 nucleotide sequence: TGTGCCAGTAGTCGGCAGGATAATCAGCCCCAGCATTTT. As protein: CASSRQDNQPQHF.